The clone carrying this TCR beta chain was detected only a few times. Per germline, CDR1 ENHRY and CDR2 SYGVKD. The CDR3 consists of 15 residues. The J segment lost 7 bases and the V segment lost 6 bases, leaving 14 bases of the junction unmatched. The data derive from a study of blood T cell repertoires in COVID-19. Study-wide background: Whether acute or convalescent, the COVID-19 samples came from the United States, Italy and Spain. PBMCs, B-cell-depleted T cells, or T cells were the source of the cDNA or gDNA that made up the material.

The assay was immunoSEQ multiplex PCR, and TCRdb's table has in-frame clones only and misses some. The repertoire holds 350,000 to 450,000 clones, with about 88% as singletons. The receptor was derived from a human donor in a cohort sampled during active COVID-19. Input material: peripheral blood. The gene calls are TRBV10-3 and TRBJ1-1, with 7 bases matching TRBD1. The CDR3 DNA follows: TGTGCCATCAGGGCGGGACAGAACCCGTCGGGTGAAGCTTTCTTT. Translating it yields CAIRAGQNPSGEAFF.